The clone carrying this TCR beta chain was observed a few times. Its antigen is not identified. The CDR3 consists of 12 residues. Per germline, CDR1 MDHEN and CDR2 SYDVKM. J was trimmed by 5 bases and V by 10 bases; bases with no gene match: 7. The entry originates in a study of T cells after yellow fever vaccination. Study details: It was SMART-Seq v4 Ultra Low Input that prepared the fractions with low cell numbers. Study results and caveats: A faster peak, day 5 versus 15, was reached by the weaker secondary response. Boosting was followed by the reappearance of most primary-vaccination clones (approximately 95% CD4, around 90% CD8).

A process of 5'RACE template switching, which added a universal primer site and UMIs, was used to make TCR cDNA. One entry per CDR3 protein results from TCRdb running MiXCR on the 5' RACE reads. In the table there are under 550,000 distinct CDR3 sequences, less than 25% of which are singletons. The specimen comprised PBMCs, sampled roughly 20 days after the first yellow fever vaccination. The genes are TRBV28 and TRBJ2-5, with 7 positions matching TRBD2. The sequence was collected from a man aged 18 to 30 who received the YFV17D yellow fever vaccine. CDR3 in amino acids: CATSTGGETQYF. CDR3 nucleotide sequence: TGTGCCACTTCGACCGGGGGGGAGACCCAGTACTTC.